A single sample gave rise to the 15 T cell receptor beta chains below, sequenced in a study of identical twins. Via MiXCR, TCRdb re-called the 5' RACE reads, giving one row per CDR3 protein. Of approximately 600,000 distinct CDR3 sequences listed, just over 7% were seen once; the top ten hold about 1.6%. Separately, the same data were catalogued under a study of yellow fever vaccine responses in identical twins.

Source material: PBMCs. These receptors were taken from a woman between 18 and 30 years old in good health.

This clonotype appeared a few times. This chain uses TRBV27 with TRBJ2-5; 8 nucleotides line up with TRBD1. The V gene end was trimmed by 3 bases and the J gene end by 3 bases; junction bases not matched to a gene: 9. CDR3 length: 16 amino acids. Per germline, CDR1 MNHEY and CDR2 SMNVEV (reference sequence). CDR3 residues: CASSFFGTGGKETQYF. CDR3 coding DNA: TGTGCCAGCAGTTTTTTCGGGACAGGAGGAAAAGAGACCCAGTACTTC.

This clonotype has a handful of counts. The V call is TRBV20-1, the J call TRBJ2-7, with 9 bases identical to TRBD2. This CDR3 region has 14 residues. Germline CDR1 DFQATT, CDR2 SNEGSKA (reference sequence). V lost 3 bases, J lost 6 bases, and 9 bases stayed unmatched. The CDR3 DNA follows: TGCAGTGCTAGGGGGGCTAGCGGGATGGGCGAGCAGTACTTC. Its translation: CSARGASGMGEQYF.

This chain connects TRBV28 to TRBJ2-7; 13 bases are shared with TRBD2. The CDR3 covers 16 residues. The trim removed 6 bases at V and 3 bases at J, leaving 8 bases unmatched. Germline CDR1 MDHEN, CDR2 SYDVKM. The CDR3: CASRRTSGSKVYEQYF. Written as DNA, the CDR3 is TGTGCCAGCAGGCGGACTAGCGGGAGTAAGGTCTACGAGCAGTACTTC.

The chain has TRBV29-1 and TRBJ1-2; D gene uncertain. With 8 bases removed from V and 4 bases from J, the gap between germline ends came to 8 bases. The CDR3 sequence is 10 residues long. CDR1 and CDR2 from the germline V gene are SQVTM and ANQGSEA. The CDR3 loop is CSIKGYGYTF. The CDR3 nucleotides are TGCAGCATTAAAGGCTATGGCTACACCTTC.

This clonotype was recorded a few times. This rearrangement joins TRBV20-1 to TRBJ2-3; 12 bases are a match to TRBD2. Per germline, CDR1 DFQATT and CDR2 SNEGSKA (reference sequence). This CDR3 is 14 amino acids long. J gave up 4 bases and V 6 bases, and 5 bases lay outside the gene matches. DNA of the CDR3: TGCAGTGCCAGACTAGCGGGAGTGGCAGATACGCAGTATTTT. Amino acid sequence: CSARLAGVADTQYF.

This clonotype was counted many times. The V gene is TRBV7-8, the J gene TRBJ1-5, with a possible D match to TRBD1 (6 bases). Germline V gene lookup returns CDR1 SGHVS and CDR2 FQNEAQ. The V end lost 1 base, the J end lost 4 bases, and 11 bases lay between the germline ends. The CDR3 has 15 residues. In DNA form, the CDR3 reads TGTGCCAGCAGCTTAGGACCTCAGGGGAATCAGCCCCAGCATTTT. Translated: CASSLGPQGNQPQHF. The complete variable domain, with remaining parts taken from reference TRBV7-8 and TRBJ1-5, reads GAGVSQSPRYKVAKRGQDVALRCDPISGHVSLFWYQQALGQGPEFLTYFQNEAQLDKSGLPSDRFFAERPEGSVSTLKIQRTQQEDSAVYLCASSLGPQGNQPQHFGDGTRLSIL.

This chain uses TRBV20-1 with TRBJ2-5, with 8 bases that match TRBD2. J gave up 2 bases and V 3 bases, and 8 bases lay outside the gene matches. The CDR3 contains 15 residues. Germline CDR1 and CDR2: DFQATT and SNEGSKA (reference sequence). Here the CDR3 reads CSASEAGGTQETQYF. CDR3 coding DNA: TGCAGTGCTAGCGAGGCGGGGGGAACACAAGAGACCCAGTACTTC.

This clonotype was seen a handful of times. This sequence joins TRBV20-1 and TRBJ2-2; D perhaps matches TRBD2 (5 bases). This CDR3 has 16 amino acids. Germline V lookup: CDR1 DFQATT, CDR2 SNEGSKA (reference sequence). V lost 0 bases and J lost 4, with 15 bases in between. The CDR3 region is CSARDEGLDTTGELFF. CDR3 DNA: TGCAGTGCTAGAGATGAGGGCCTCGATACCACCGGGGAGCTGTTTTTT.

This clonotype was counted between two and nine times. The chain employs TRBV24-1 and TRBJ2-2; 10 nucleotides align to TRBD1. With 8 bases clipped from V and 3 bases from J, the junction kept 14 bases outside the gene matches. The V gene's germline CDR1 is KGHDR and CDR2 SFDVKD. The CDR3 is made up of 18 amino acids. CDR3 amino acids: CATMARDRGRSYTGELFF. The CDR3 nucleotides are TGTGCCACCATGGCCCGGGACAGGGGACGCTCCTACACCGGGGAGCTGTTTTTT.

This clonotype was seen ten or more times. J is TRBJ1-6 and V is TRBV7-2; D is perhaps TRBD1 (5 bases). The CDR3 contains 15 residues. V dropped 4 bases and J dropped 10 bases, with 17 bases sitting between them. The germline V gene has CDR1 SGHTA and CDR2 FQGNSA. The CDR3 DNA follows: TGTGCCAGCAGCTCCCGAGACAGAAAAGACTCACCCCTCCACTTT. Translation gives CASSSRDRKDSPLHF. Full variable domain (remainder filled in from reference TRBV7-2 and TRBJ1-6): GAGVSQSPSNKVTEKGKDVELRCDPISGHTALYWYRQSLGQGLEFLIYFQGNSAPDKSGLPSDRFSAERTGGSVSTLTIQRTQQEDSAVYLCASSSRDRKDSPLHFGNGTRLTVT.

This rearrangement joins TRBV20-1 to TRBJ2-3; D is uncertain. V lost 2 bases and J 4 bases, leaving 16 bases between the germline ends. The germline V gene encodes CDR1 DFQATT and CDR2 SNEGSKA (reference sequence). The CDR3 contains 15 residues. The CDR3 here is CSARNPNTQPDTQYF. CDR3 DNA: TGCAGTGCTAGAAACCCAAATACCCAGCCAGATACGCAGTATTTT.

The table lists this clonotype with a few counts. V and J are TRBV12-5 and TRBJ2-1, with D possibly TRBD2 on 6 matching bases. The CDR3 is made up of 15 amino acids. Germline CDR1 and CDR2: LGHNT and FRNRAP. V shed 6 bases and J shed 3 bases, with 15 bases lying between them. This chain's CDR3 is CASGSPGLLYNEQFF. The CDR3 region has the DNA TGTGCTAGTGGCAGCCCCGGACTACTCTACAATGAGCAGTTCTTC.

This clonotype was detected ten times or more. CDR3 residues: CSARTGESGSPLHF. The CDR3 DNA follows: TGCAGTGCCAGGACAGGGGAAAGTGGTTCACCCCTCCACTTT. The J gene is TRBJ1-6, the V gene TRBV20-1; 9 nucleotides line up with TRBD1. This CDR3 is 14 amino acids long. V lost 6 bases and J lost 9; bases outside the gene matches: 9. Germline V gene data show CDR1 as DFQATT and CDR2 as SNEGSKA (reference sequence).

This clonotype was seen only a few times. CDR3 residues: CASTPAGTGVYNEQFF. DNA of the CDR3: TGTGCCAGCACCCCCGCCGGGACTGGCGTCTACAATGAGCAGTTCTTC. The chain joins TRBV12-3 or TRBV12-4 to TRBJ2-1, with a tentative D call TRBD2 (6 bases). The CDR3 spans 16 residues. Trimming cost V 7 bases and J 3 bases, with 19 bases left between them.

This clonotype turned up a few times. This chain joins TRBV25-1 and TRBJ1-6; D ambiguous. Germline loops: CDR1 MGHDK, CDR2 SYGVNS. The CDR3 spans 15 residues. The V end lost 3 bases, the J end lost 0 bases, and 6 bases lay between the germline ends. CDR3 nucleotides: TGTGCCAGCAGTGACACGAGCTCCTATAATTCACCCCTCCACTTT. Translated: CASSDTSSYNSPLHF.